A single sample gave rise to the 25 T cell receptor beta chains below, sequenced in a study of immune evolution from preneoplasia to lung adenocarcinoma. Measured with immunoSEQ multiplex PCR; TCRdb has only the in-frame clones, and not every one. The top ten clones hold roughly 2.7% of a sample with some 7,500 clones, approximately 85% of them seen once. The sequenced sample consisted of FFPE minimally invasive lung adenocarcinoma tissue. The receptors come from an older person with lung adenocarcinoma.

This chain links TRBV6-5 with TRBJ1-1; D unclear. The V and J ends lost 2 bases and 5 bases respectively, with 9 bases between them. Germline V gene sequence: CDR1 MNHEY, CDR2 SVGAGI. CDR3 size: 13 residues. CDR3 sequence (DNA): TGTGCCAGCAGTTACAGGGTTAGGACTGAAGCTTTCTTT. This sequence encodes CASSYRVRTEAFF.

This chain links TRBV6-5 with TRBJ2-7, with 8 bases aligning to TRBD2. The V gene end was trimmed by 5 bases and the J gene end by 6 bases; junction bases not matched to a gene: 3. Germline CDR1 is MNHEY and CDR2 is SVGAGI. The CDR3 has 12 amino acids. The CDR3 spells CASSGTSPEQYF. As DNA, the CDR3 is TGTGCCAGCAGTGGGACTAGTCCCGAGCAGTACTTC.

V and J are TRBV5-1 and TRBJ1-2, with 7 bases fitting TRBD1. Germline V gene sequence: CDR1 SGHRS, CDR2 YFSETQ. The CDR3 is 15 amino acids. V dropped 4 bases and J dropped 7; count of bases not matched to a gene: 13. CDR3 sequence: CASSIKGADLGGYTF. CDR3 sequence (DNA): TGCGCCAGCAGCATTAAGGGGGCAGATCTTGGTGGCTACACCTTC.

The CDR3 region has the DNA TGCAGCGTGGCGGAGGATGGCTACACCTTC. Translation gives CSVAEDGYTF. The genes are TRBV29-1 and TRBJ1-2; the D is unclear. The CDR3 covers 10 residues. Germline V CDR1 and CDR2: SQVTM, ANQGSEA. V was trimmed by 6 bases and J by 6 bases, leaving 8 bases between them.

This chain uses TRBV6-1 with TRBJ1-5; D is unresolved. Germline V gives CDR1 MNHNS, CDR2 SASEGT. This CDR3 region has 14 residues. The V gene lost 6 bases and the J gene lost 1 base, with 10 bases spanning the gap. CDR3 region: CASRKTGSNQPQHF. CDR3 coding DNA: TGTGCCAGCAGAAAGACCGGGAGCAATCAGCCCCAGCATTTT.

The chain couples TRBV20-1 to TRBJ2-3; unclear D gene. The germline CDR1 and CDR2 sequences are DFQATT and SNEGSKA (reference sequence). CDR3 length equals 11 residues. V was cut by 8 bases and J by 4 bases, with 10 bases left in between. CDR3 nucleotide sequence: TGCAGTCCCGCCGGCGCAGATACGCAGTATTTT. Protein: CSPAGADTQYF.

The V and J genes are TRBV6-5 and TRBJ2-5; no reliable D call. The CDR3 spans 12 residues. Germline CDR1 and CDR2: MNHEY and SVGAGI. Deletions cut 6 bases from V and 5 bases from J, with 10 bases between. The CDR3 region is CASSPARETQYF. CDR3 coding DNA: TGTGCCAGCAGCCCTGCCCGGGAGACCCAGTACTTC.

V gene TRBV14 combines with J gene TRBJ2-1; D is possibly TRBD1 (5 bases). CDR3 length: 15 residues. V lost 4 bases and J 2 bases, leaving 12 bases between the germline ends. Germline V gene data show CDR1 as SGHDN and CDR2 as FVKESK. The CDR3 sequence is CASSLSVGPYNEQFF. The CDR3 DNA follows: TGTGCCAGCAGCCTATCCGTGGGGCCCTACAATGAGCAGTTCTTC.

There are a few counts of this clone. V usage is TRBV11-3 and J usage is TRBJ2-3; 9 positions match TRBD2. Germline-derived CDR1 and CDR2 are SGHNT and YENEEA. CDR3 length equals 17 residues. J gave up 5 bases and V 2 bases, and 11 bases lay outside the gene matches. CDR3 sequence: CASSLRDSGRRKDTQYF. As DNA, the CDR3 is TGTGCCAGCAGCTTAAGGGATAGCGGGAGAAGGAAAGATACGCAGTATTTT.

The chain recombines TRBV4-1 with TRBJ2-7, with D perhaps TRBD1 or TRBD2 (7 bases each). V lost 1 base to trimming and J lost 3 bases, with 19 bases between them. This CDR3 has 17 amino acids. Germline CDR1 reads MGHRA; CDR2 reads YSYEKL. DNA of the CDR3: TGCGCCAGCAGCCAAGCCAGGGGGAGGGGGGGGATCTACGAGCAGTACTTC. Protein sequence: CASSQARGRGGIYEQYF.

The CDR3 spells CASTPTSGRAHEQFF. The CDR3 DNA is TGTGCCAGTACCCCCACTAGCGGGAGGGCCCATGAGCAGTTCTTC. J is TRBJ2-1 and V is TRBV19, with 13 bases that match TRBD2. Germline V gene sequence: CDR1 LNHDA, CDR2 SQIVND (reference sequence). The CDR3 totals 15 residues. J lost 8 bases, V lost 7 bases, and 8 bases had no gene match.

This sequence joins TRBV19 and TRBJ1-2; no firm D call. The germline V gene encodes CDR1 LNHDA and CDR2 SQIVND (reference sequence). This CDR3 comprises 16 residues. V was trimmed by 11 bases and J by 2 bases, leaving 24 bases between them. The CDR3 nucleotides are TGTGCCTCCTCACGCACACCTCAATCCCAAAACTATGGCTACACCTTC. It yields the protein CASSRTPQSQNYGYTF.

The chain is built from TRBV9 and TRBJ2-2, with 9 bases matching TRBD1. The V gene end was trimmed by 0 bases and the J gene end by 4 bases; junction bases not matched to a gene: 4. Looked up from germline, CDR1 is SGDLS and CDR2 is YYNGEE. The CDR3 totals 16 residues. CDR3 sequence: CASSVEGTGITGELFF. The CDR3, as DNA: TGTGCCAGCAGCGTAGAGGGGACAGGGATCACCGGGGAGCTGTTTTTT.

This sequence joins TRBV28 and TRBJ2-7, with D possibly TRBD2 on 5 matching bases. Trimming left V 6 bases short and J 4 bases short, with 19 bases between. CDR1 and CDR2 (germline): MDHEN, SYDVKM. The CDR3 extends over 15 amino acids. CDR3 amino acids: CASSPPELAKYEQYF. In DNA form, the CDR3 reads TGTGCCAGCAGCCCCCCCGAATTAGCGAAATACGAGCAGTACTTC.

The CDR3 DNA reads TGTGCCAGCAGCTTATCTGGTTACGAGCAGTACTTC. Translating it yields CASSLSGYEQYF. The chain combines TRBV11-3 with TRBJ2-7; D is undetermined. Trimming removed 2 bases from V and 4 bases from J, with 6 bases in between. Per the germline V gene, CDR1 is SGHNT and CDR2 is YENEEA. The CDR3 is 12 amino acids.

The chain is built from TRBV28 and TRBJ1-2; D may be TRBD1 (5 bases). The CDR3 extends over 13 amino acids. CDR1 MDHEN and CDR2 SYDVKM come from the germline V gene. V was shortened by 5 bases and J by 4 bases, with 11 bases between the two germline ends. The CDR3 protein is CASSGTDLYGYTF. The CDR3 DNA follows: TGTGCCAGCAGTGGGACGGATCTCTATGGCTACACCTTC.

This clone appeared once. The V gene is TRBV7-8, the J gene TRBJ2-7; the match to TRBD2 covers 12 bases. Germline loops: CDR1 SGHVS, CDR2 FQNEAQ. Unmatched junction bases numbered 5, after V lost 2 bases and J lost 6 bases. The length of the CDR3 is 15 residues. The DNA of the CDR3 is TGTGCCAGCAGCTTAACTAGCGGGAGGAAGGGCGAGCAGTACTTC. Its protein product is CASSLTSGRKGEQYF.

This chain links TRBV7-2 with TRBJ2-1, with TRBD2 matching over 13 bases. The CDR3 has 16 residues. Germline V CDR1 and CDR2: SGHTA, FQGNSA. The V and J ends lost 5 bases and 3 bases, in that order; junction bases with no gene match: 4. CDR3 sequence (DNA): TGTGCCAGCAGCCAGACTAGCGGGGGGTACTACAATGAGCAGTTCTTC. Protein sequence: CASSQTSGGYYNEQFF.

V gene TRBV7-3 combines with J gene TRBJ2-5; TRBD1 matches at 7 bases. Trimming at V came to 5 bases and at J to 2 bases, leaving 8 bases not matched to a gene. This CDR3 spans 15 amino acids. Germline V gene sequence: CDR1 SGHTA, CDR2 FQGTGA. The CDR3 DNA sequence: TGTGCCAGCAGCCTATACCCGGGACAGCAAGAGACCCAGTACTTC. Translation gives CASSLYPGQQETQYF.

In nucleotides, the CDR3 is TGTGCCAGCAGCTTTAGGGATACTGAGCAGTTCTTC. Translated: CASSFRDTEQFF. This sequence joins TRBV11-3 and TRBJ2-1; D is ambiguous. The V gene's germline CDR1 is SGHNT and CDR2 YENEEA. The ends were cut back, 3 bases at V and 9 bases at J, with 9 bases in the middle. The CDR3 consists of 12 residues.

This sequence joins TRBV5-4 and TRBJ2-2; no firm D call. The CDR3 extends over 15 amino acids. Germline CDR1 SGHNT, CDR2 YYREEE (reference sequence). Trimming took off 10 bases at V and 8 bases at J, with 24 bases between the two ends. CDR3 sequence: CAQQFGPQAAGELFF. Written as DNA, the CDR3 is TGTGCCCAGCAGTTTGGGCCGCAGGCCGCGGGGGAGCTGTTTTTT. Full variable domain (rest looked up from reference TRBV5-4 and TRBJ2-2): ETGVTQSPTHLIKTRGQQVTLRCSSQSGHNTVSWYQQALGQGPQFIFQYYREEENGRGNFPPRFSGLQFPNYSSELNVNALELDDSALYLCAQQFGPQAAGELFFGEGSRLTVL.

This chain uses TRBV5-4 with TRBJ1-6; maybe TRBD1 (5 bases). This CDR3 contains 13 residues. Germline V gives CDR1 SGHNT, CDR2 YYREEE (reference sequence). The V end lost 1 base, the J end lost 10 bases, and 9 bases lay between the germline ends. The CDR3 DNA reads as TGTGCCAGCAGCTTGTTGGGGGAATCACCCCTCCACTTT. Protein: CASSLLGESPLHF.

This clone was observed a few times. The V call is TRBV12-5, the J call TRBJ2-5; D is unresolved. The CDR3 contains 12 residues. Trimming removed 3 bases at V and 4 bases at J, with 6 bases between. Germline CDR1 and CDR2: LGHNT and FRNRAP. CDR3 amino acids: CASGLRRETQYF. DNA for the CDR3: TGTGCTAGTGGTTTACGGAGAGAGACCCAGTACTTC. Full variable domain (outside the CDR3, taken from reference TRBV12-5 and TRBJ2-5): DARVTQTPRHKVTEMGQEVTMRCQPILGHNTVFWYRQTMMQGLELLAYFRNRAPLDDSGMPKDRFSAEMPDATLATLKIQPSEPRDSAVYFCASGLRRETQYFGPGTRLLVL.

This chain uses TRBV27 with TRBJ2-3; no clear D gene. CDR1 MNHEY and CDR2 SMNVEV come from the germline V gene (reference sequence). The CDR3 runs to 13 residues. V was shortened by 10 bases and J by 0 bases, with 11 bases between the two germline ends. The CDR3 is CATKPTSTDTQYF. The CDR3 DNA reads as TGTGCCACCAAACCTACGAGCACAGATACGCAGTATTTT.

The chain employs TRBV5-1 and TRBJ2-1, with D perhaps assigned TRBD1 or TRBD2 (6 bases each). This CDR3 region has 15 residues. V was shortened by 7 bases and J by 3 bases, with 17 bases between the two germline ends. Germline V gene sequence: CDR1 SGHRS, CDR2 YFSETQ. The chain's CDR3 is CASGPFRGGYNEQFF. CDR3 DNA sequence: TGCGCCAGCGGCCCCTTCAGGGGAGGCTACAATGAGCAGTTCTTC.